The 14 T cell receptor beta chains below were found in one sample sequenced in a study of control samples from healthy donors and cancer patients. Using immunoSEQ multiplex PCR, the repertoire was profiled, and TCRdb retains in-frame clones only, with some absent. The table has 100,000 to 150,000 clones, 93% seen once; the top ten hold under 2%. Material for sequencing was PBMCs. All receptors come from a man in his fifties or sixties with head and neck cancer.

The chain couples TRBV4-1 to TRBJ2-3, with D hard to call. CDR1 is MGHRA, CDR2 YSYEKL, per germline. V was pared by 0 bases and J by 4 bases, with 2 bases between. CDR3 length equals 12 residues. CDR3: CASSQDSDTQYF. The CDR3 DNA sequence: TGCGCCAGCAGCCAAGACTCAGATACGCAGTATTTT.

The genes are TRBV5-4 and TRBJ2-3, with D maybe TRBD2 (5 bases). The ends were cut back, 0 bases at V and 0 bases at J, with 8 bases in the middle. CDR1 is SGHNT and CDR2 is YYREEE in the germline V gene (reference sequence). This CDR3 comprises 15 residues. CDR3 protein: CASSLAEASTDTQYF. The CDR3, as DNA: TGTGCCAGCAGCTTGGCGGAGGCTAGCACAGATACGCAGTATTTT.

The V call is TRBV28, the J call TRBJ1-4, with D perhaps matching TRBD1 (6 bases). This CDR3 region has 13 residues. Germline assignment: CDR1 MDHEN and CDR2 SYDVKM. V was pared by 8 bases and J by 3 bases, with 10 bases between. The CDR3 DNA sequence: TGTGCCAGCGAAACAGGGCCTAATGAAAAACTGTTTTTT. Protein product: CASETGPNEKLFF.

The chain employs TRBV28 and TRBJ1-2; tentatively, D is TRBD1 (5 bases). CDR3 length equals 12 residues. The germline V gene encodes CDR1 MDHEN and CDR2 SYDVKM. V was clipped by 4 bases and J by 7 bases, with 10 bases between them. As DNA, the CDR3 is TGTGCCAGCAGTTCAGCCGGGGGTGGCTACACCTTC. Amino acid sequence: CASSSAGGGYTF.

This clone was seen once. The chain employs TRBV5-5 and TRBJ2-1, with no clear D. CDR1 SGHKS and CDR2 YYEKEE come from the germline V gene (reference sequence). The CDR3 has 13 amino acids. The V end was cut by 6 bases, the J end by 9 bases, with 16 bases between. The CDR3 sequence is CASTPPVVSEQFF. The DNA for the CDR3 is TGTGCCAGCACCCCGCCGGTAGTGAGTGAGCAGTTCTTC. The full variable domain, completed using reference TRBV5-5 and TRBJ2-1, is DAGVTQSPTHLIKTRGQQVTLRCSPISGHKSVSWYQQVLGQGPQFIFQYYEKEERGRGNFPDRFSARQFPNYSSELNVNALLLGDSALYLCASTPPVVSEQFFGPGTRLTVL.

The gene calls are TRBV27 and TRBJ1-4, with 8 bases aligning to TRBD1. This CDR3 is 17 amino acids long. V lost 5 bases and J lost 0; bases outside the gene matches: 8. CDR1 is MNHEY, CDR2 SMNVEV, per germline (reference sequence). CDR3 nucleotide sequence: TGTGCCAGCAGTAAATGGACAGGGCGACCAACTAATGAAAAACTGTTTTTT. Amino acid sequence: CASSKWTGRPTNEKLFF.

This chain joins TRBV19 and TRBJ2-7; D not resolved. This CDR3 is 14 amino acids long. Germline values: CDR1 LNHDA, CDR2 SQIVND (reference sequence). The V end lost 6 bases, the J end lost 0 bases, and 12 bases lay between the germline ends. CDR3 amino acids: CASSKRQFSYEQYF. Here the CDR3 DNA reads TGTGCCAGTAGCAAGCGCCAATTCTCCTACGAGCAGTACTTC.

This clone was seen only once. The rearrangement links TRBV11-2 to TRBJ2-3, with a tentative D call TRBD2 (6 bases). There are 15 residues in the CDR3. Germline V CDR1 and CDR2: SGHAT, FQNNGV. The germline V and J ends were trimmed by 4 bases and 3 bases, with 14 bases remaining between them. CDR3 DNA sequence: TGTGCCAGCAGCTCTCTCCGGGGGAGAACAGATACGCAGTATTTT. Translated, it gives CASSSLRGRTDTQYF.

This clone was counted a single time. The chain carries TRBV27 and TRBJ1-2; no firm D call. CDR3 length: 13 residues. Trimming stripped 6 bases from V and 1 base from J, with 9 bases between. CDR1 is MNHEY and CDR2 is SMNVEV in the germline V gene (reference sequence). CDR3 region: CASSPWGNYGYTF. Here the CDR3 DNA reads TGTGCCAGCAGCCCCTGGGGTAACTATGGCTACACCTTC.

The sample holds many counts of this clone. This sequence joins TRBV4-3 and TRBJ1-5, with a weak D call TRBD1 (5 bases). Between the trimmed V and J ends, which lost 0 bases and 6 bases, there was a span of 12 bases. This CDR3 comprises 15 residues. CDR1 is LGHNA, CDR2 YSLEER, per germline. The CDR3 spells CASSQEAGGGQPQHF. The CDR3 bases are TGCGCCAGCAGCCAAGAGGCGGGGGGAGGTCAGCCCCAGCATTTT.

The chain carries TRBV9 and TRBJ2-2; D might be TRBD1 or TRBD2, each matching 6 bases. Per the germline V gene, CDR1 is SGDLS and CDR2 is YYNGEE. The CDR3 covers 15 residues. With 7 bases removed from V and 1 base from J, the gap between germline ends came to 14 bases. CDR3 residues: CASGLGGMNTGELFF. The CDR3 DNA reads as TGTGCCAGCGGTCTAGGGGGGATGAACACCGGGGAGCTGTTTTTT.

This chain uses TRBV5-1 with TRBJ2-1, with 11 bases lining up with TRBD1. CDR1 SGHRS and CDR2 YFSETQ come from the germline V gene. This CDR3 contains 16 residues. The ends lost 4 bases at V and 5 bases at J; junction bases unmatched: 8. Written as DNA, the CDR3 is TGCGCCAGCAGCCTAGGGACAGGGGGATTCAACAATGAGCAGTTCTTC. Residues: CASSLGTGGFNNEQFF.

V gene TRBV6-5 combines with J gene TRBJ1-6; D unresolved. Germline V gene data show CDR1 as MNHEY and CDR2 as SVGAGI. The CDR3 contains 13 residues. V was trimmed by 7 bases and J by 9 bases, leaving 13 bases between them. CDR3 sequence (DNA): TGTGCCAGCAAAGGAAACCGTGGTTCACCCCTCCACTTT. Its translation: CASKGNRGSPLHF.

The chain has TRBV24-1 and TRBJ1-6, with D uncertain. The germline V and J ends were trimmed by 4 bases and 1 base, with 7 bases remaining between them. The V gene's germline CDR1 is KGHDR and CDR2 SFDVKD. The CDR3 contains 15 residues. CDR3 residues: CATSEQVSYNSPLHF. CDR3 bases: TGTGCCACCAGTGAGCAGGTGTCCTATAATTCACCCCTCCACTTT.